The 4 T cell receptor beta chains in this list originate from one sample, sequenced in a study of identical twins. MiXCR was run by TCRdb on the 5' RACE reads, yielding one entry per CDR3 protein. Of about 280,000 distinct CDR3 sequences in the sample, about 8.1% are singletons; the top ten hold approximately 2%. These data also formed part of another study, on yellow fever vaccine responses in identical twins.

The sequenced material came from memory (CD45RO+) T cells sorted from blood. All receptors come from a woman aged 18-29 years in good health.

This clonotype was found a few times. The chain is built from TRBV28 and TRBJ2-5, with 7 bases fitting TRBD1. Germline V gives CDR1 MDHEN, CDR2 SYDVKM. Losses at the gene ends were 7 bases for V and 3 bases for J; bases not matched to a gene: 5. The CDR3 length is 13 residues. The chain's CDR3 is CASKSDREETQYF. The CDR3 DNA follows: TGTGCCAGCAAGAGCGACAGGGAAGAGACCCAGTACTTC.

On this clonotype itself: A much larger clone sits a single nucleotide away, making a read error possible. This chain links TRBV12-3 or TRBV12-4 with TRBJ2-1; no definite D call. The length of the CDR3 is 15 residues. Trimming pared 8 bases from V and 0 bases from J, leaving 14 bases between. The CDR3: CASCIPPRSYNEQFF. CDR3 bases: TGTGCCAGCTGTATACCCCCACGCTCCTACAATGAGCAGTTCTTC.

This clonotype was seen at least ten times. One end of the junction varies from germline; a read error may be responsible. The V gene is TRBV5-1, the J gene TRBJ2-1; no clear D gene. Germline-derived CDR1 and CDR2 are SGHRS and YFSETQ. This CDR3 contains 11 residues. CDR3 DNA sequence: TGTGCCAGCAGCTTAGCCAATGAGCAGTTCTTC. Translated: CASSLANEQFF.

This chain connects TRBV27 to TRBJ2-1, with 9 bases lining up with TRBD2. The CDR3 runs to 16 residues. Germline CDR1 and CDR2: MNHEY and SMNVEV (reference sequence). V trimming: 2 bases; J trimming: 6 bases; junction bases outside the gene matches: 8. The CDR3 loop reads CASSLRWREGSNEQFF. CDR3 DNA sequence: TGTGCCAGCAGTTTAAGGTGGCGGGAGGGATCCAATGAGCAGTTCTTC.